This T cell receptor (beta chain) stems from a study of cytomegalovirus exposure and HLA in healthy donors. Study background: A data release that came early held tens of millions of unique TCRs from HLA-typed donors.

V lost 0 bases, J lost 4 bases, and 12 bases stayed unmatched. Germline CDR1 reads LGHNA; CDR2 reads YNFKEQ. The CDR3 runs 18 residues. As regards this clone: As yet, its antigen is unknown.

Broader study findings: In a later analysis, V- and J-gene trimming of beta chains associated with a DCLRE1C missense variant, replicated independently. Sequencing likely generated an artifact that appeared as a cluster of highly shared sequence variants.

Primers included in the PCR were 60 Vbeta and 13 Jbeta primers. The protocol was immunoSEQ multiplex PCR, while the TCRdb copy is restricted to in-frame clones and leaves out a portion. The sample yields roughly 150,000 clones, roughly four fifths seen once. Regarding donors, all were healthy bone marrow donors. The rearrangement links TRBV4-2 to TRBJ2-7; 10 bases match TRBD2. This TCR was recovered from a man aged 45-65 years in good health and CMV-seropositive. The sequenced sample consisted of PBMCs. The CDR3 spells CASSQDPPGTSVAYEQYF. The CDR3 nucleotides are TGTGCCAGCAGCCAAGATCCCCCCGGGACTAGCGTTGCTTACGAGCAGTACTTC.